The present T cell receptor beta chain was sequenced within a study of neurological immune-mediated disorders. Study-wide points: Phylogenetic grouping assigned the repertoires of 18 of 34 multiple sclerosis patients to a single related-CDR3 cluster, which may represent a signature.

This clonotype was seen repeatedly, ten times or more. Its specificity is not known. This CDR3 has 14 residues. Germline V gene sequence: CDR1 MGHDK, CDR2 SYGVNS. V was pared by 3 bases and J by 4 bases, with 10 bases between. Each CDR3 protein gets one entry after TCRdb re-called the 5' RACE reads with MiXCR. Of around 35,000 distinct CDR3 sequences listed, approximately 1.5% were seen once; the top ten hold about 9%. The sequenced sample consisted of PBMCs. The gene calls are TRBV25-1 and TRBJ2-1; the D gene is possibly TRBD1 (6 bases). This TCR derives from a woman under 40 with multiple sclerosis. The CDR3 DNA reads as TGTGCCAGCAGTGACAGGGGTAATTACAATGAGCAGTTCTTC. Protein sequence: CASSDRGNYNEQFF.